Presented here are 21 T cell receptor beta chains from one specimen sequenced in a study of T cells in Graves' hyperthyroidism and ophthalmopathy. Authors of the study amplified TCR beta CDR3 regions from RNA transcripts. With the HTBI primer set, the TCR CDR3 went through a first round of RT-PCR. MiXCR, applied by TCRdb to the multiplex PCR reads, yields one record per CDR3 protein. The sample contains about 210,000 distinct CDR3 sequences, about a sixth of which appear only once. Source material: blood. These receptor sequences come from a man aged 50 to 60 with Graves' hyperthyroidism.

A few counts support this clonotype. V is TRBV12-3 or TRBV12-4 and J is TRBJ1-2; weak D call: TRBD1 (6 bases). With 7 bases removed from V and 5 bases from J, the gap between germline ends came to 20 bases. The CDR3 totals 15 residues. CDR3 sequence reads: CASTPPGGARYGYTF. CDR3 DNA: TGTGCCAGCACCCCCCCGGGGGGGGCAAGGTATGGCTACACCTTC.

This clonotype was counted many times. This chain uses TRBV18 with TRBJ2-5, with D possibly being TRBD2 (5 bases). V shed 0 bases and J shed 5 bases, with 16 bases lying between them. The CDR3 extends over 16 amino acids. Germline CDR1 is KGHSH and CDR2 is LQKENI. The CDR3 nucleotides are TGTGCCAGCTCACCACCTCCTAGCTCCCAGTGGGAGACCCAGTACTTC. Protein sequence: CASSPPPSSQWETQYF.

This clonotype showed up many times. The rearrangement uses TRBV28 and TRBJ2-5, with 8 bases identical to TRBD1. The germline CDR1 and CDR2 sequences are MDHEN and SYDVKM. The V gene end was trimmed by 5 bases and the J gene end by 1 base; junction bases not matched to a gene: 3. There are 14 residues in the CDR3. The CDR3 reads CASSKDRVQETQYF. CDR3 bases: TGTGCCAGCAGTAAGGACAGGGTCCAAGAGACCCAGTACTTC. The full variable domain, in which reference TRBV28 and TRBJ2-5 provide the parts outside the CDR3, is DVKVTQSSRYLVKRTGEKVFLECVQDMDHENMFWYRQDPGLGLRLIYFSYDVKMKEKGDIPEGYSVSREKKERFSLILESASTNQTSMYLCASSKDRVQETQYFGPGTRLLVL.

Many counts were recorded for this clonotype. The chain couples TRBV28 to TRBJ2-1; weak D call: TRBD1 (6 bases). CDR3 length: 16 amino acids. Germline V CDR1 and CDR2: MDHEN, SYDVKM. The V end lost 5 bases, the J end lost 0 bases, and 14 bases lay between the germline ends. The CDR3 loop is CASSIDRDTSYNEQFF. The DNA of the CDR3 is TGTGCCAGCAGTATCGACCGGGACACCTCCTACAATGAGCAGTTCTTC.

This sequence joins TRBV5-1 and TRBJ2-7, with D possibly TRBD2 on 5 matching bases. The CDR3 loop spans 13 amino acids. CDR1 SGHRS and CDR2 YFSETQ come from the germline V gene. Trimming shortened V by 0 bases and J by 4 bases, and 8 bases separated the two germline ends. CDR3 DNA sequence: TGCGCCAGCAGCTTGGCACTAGAGTACGAGCAGTACTTC. As protein: CASSLALEYEQYF.

This chain links TRBV10-3 with TRBJ1-5; D ambiguous. The germline gives CDR1 ENHRY, CDR2 SYGVKD. The CDR3 length is 15 residues. The V gene lost 3 bases and the J gene lost 1 base, with 10 bases spanning the gap. The CDR3 loop reads CAISEGRASNQPQHF. CDR3 coding DNA: TGTGCCATCAGTGAAGGAAGGGCAAGCAATCAGCCCCAGCATTTT.

The V gene is TRBV4-1, the J gene TRBJ2-3; 9 bases align to TRBD1. Looked up from germline, CDR1 is MGHRA and CDR2 is YSYEKL. V was clipped by 4 bases and J by 5 bases; unmatched bases: 7. The length of the CDR3 is 15 residues. For the CDR3, the DNA is TGCGCCAGCAGCCTACCACAGGGGGCGCGAGATACGCAGTATTTT. Translated: CASSLPQGARDTQYF.

This clonotype has ten or more counts. The chain combines TRBV24-1 with TRBJ1-2; 7 bases map to TRBD1. V was clipped by 4 bases and J by 4 bases; unmatched bases: 5. This CDR3 spans 14 amino acids. The germline gives CDR1 KGHDR, CDR2 SFDVKD. The DNA for the CDR3 is TGTGCCACCAGTGACTACAGGGGCCTCTATGGCTACACCTTC. It codes for CATSDYRGLYGYTF.

This clonotype showed up just a few times. The chain carries TRBV4-1 and TRBJ2-3; no definite D call. V lost 2 bases and J 1 base, leaving 10 bases between the germline ends. Germline V gives CDR1 MGHRA, CDR2 YSYEKL. The CDR3 spans 15 residues. CDR3 protein: CASSQLVLRTDTQYF. CDR3 coding DNA: TGCGCCAGCAGCCAACTTGTCCTTCGCACAGATACGCAGTATTTT.

This clonotype showed up many times. V and J are TRBV3-1 and TRBJ2-3; D is uncertain. The CDR3 runs 13 residues. V lost 2 bases and J lost 2, with 5 bases in between. CDR1 is LGHDT, CDR2 YNNKEL, per germline (reference sequence). Written as DNA, the CDR3 is TGTGCCAGCAGCCAAAGGAACACAGATACGCAGTATTTT. Protein sequence: CASSQRNTDTQYF.

This clonotype was observed at least ten times. The gene calls are TRBV2 and TRBJ2-7; perhaps TRBD2 as D (6 bases). There are 12 residues in the CDR3. V gave up 7 bases and J gave up 6 bases, with 13 bases separating them. CDR1 and CDR2 from the germline V gene are SNHLY and FYNNEI. The CDR3 DNA follows: TGTGCCAGCACTCTGGGGGGTCTCGAGCAGTACTTC. This codes for CASTLGGLEQYF.

V usage is TRBV6-5 and J usage is TRBJ2-5, with D possibly matching TRBD2 (7 bases). This CDR3 has 21 amino acids. V was cut by 0 bases and J by 5 bases, with 31 bases left in between. Germline CDR1 is MNHEY and CDR2 is SVGAGI. CDR3 bases: TGTGCCAGCAGTTACTCGAGGGGTGCCGGGGGGCCAGCGGCTGGGGTGGAGACCCAGTACTTC. Translated: CASSYSRGAGGPAAGVETQYF.

This clonotype was detected a few times. It may be a read error: a sequence one base away is much more abundant. This chain joins TRBV6-1 and TRBJ1-4, with 9 bases fitting TRBD1. Trimming took 8 bases from V and 5 from J; bases not matched to a gene: 9. Germline V lookup: CDR1 MNHNS, CDR2 SASEGT. The CDR3 is 15 amino acids. As DNA, the CDR3 is TGTGCCAGCGTCCTCCCCGGGACAGGGAATGAAAAACTGTTTTTT. Amino acids: CASVLPGTGNEKLFF.

Many counts were recorded for this clonotype. The CDR3 protein is CASSPIAGWTDTQYF. The DNA for the CDR3 is TGTGCCAGCAGTCCGATAGCGGGTTGGACAGATACGCAGTATTTT. The chain recombines TRBV12-3 or TRBV12-4 with TRBJ2-3; TRBD2 matches 7 bases. The CDR3 is 15 residues long. V lost 5 bases and J lost 3; bases outside the gene matches: 8.

The J gene is TRBJ1-1, the V gene TRBV12-3 or TRBV12-4; D not resolved. CDR3 length: 14 residues. Trimming removed 2 bases at V and 4 bases at J, with 11 bases between. The CDR3 DNA reads as TGTGCCAGCAGTTTAAGTGGTAGGGTCACTGAAGCTTTCTTT. This encodes CASSLSGRVTEAFF.

This clonotype has ten or more counts. The CDR3 nucleotides read TGTGCCAGCAGCTTAGAAGGCGGCGGTGAGCAGTACTTC. Its translation: CASSLEGGGEQYF. This rearrangement joins TRBV11-3 to TRBJ2-7; D call uncertain. The germline gives CDR1 SGHNT, CDR2 YENEEA. The CDR3 is 13 amino acids. V lost 0 bases to trimming and J lost 7 bases, with 10 bases between them.

At least ten counts were recorded for this clonotype. This chain uses TRBV7-2 with TRBJ2-5; 10 positions agree with TRBD2. The germline V gene encodes CDR1 SGHTA and CDR2 FQGNSA. The V segment lost 4 bases and the J segment 4 bases; nucleotides outside the gene matches: 9. CDR3 size: 16 residues. The CDR3 coding sequence is TGTGCCAGCAGCTCGCGGACTAGCGGAGGGGGAGAGACCCAGTACTTC. Encoded protein: CASSSRTSGGGETQYF.

This clonotype was seen repeatedly, ten times or more. The rearrangement uses TRBV6-1 and TRBJ2-2; 9 nucleotides line up with TRBD2. V shed 7 bases, J shed 1 base, and the junction held 1 base outside the gene matches. The CDR3 loop spans 14 amino acids. Germline V gene data show CDR1 as MNHNS and CDR2 as SASEGT. CDR3 region: CASKTSGNTGELFF. The CDR3 DNA reads as TGTGCCAGCAAGACTAGCGGGAACACCGGGGAGCTGTTTTTT.

This clonotype is labeled medium-sized. This chain uses TRBV2 with TRBJ1-1; D unresolved. Germline CDR1 reads SNHLY; CDR2 reads FYNNEI. The CDR3 is 13 residues long. V dropped 4 bases and J dropped 1 base, with 7 bases sitting between them. CDR3 bases: TGTGCCAGCAGTGTGGTAGAGAACACTGAAGCTTTCTTT. Amino acid sequence: CASSVVENTEAFF.

This clonotype has just a few counts. The chain uses TRBV27 and TRBJ2-1; TRBD2 matches at 11 bases. Per germline, CDR1 MNHEY and CDR2 SMNVEV (reference sequence). This CDR3 spans 16 amino acids. V lost 2 bases to trimming and J lost 7 bases; unmatched junction nucleotides: 7. CDR3 in DNA: TGTGCCAGCAGTTTAAGGGCGACTAGCGGGATGAATGAGCAGTTCTTC. Protein product: CASSLRATSGMNEQFF.

At least ten counts were recorded for this clonotype. This chain connects TRBV28 to TRBJ2-1; D is undetermined. There are 16 residues in the CDR3. V shed 3 bases and J shed 3 bases, with 15 bases lying between them. CDR1 MDHEN and CDR2 SYDVKM come from the germline V gene. The CDR3 nucleotides read TGTGCCAGCAGTTTTGCCCGACCTCTACTCTACAATGAGCAGTTCTTC. It codes for CASSFARPLLYNEQFF.